The 31 T cell receptor beta chains below come from one sample, sequenced in a study of blood T cell repertoires in COVID-19. Sequencing was performed with immunoSEQ multiplex PCR; in TCRdb, only in-frame clones are kept and a portion is missing. The sample has about 92,000 clones; roughly 88% are singletons. Sequencing used peripheral blood. These receptors were collected from a human donor in a cohort sampled during active COVID-19.

The rearrangement links TRBV9 to TRBJ1-4, with TRBD1 identical over 8 bases. The CDR3 runs 15 residues. V gave up 2 bases and J gave up 5 bases; unmatched junction bases: 5. CDR1 is SGDLS, CDR2 YYNGEE, per germline. CDR3 region: CASSVQGAANEKLFF. The CDR3 DNA follows: TGTGCCAGCAGCGTGCAGGGGGCGGCAAATGAAAAACTGTTTTTT.

The gene calls are TRBV15 and TRBJ1-3, with D perhaps matching TRBD1 (5 bases). This CDR3 has 16 amino acids. Trimming stripped 6 bases from V and 4 bases from J, with 19 bases between. Germline CDR1 is LNHNV and CDR2 is YYDKDF (reference sequence). The CDR3 nucleotides are TGTGCCACCAGTCTGGGGCAGCCGGCGGGAGGAAACACCATATATTTT. Amino acids: CATSLGQPAGGNTIYF. Based on the CDR3 plus reference TRBV15 and TRBJ1-3, the full variable domain is DAMVIQNPRYQVTQFGKPVTLSCSQTLNHNVMYWYQQKSSQAPKLLFHYYDKDFNNEADTPDNFQSRRPNTSFCFLDIRSPGLGDTAMYLCATSLGQPAGGNTIYFGEGSWLTVV.

In its sample, this clone was seen a few times. This rearrangement joins TRBV19 to TRBJ2-7; 10 bases are shared with TRBD1. The ends lost 5 bases at V and 4 bases at J; junction bases unmatched: 11. This CDR3 is 16 amino acids long. In germline, CDR1 is LNHDA, CDR2 SQIVND (reference sequence). CDR3 sequence reads: CASSPTGGGRRYEQYF. DNA for the CDR3: TGTGCCAGTAGTCCGACAGGGGGCGGGCGACGGTACGAGCAGTACTTC.

This clone came up once. DNA for the CDR3: TGTGCCAGCAGCCAAGTCGACAATGAGCAGTTCTTC. Amino acid sequence: CASSQVDNEQFF. The genes are TRBV3-1 (or the pseudogene TRBV3-2) and TRBJ2-1; D remains ambiguous. The V end lost 1 base, the J end lost 5 bases, and 3 bases lay between the germline ends. The CDR3 spans 12 residues. Germline loops: CDR1 LGHDT, CDR2 YNNKEL (reference sequence).

J is TRBJ2-1 and V is TRBV5-1, with TRBD2 matching over 7 bases. Germline assignment: CDR1 SGHRS and CDR2 YFSETQ. The CDR3 is 15 residues long. The J segment lost 7 bases and the V segment lost 0 bases, leaving 7 bases of the junction unmatched. CDR3 sequence (DNA): TGCGCCAGCAGCTTGGGTGGGGGGGTTGTAAATGAGCAGTTCTTC. This encodes CASSLGGGVVNEQFF.

A few counts support this clone. The rearrangement joins TRBV7-9 to TRBJ1-2; D is ambiguous. With 2 bases removed from V and 4 bases from J, the gap between germline ends came to 14 bases. Germline CDR1 SEHNR, CDR2 FQNEAQ (reference sequence). CDR3 size: 15 residues. CDR3 protein: CASSLSEQSIYGYTF. The CDR3, as DNA: TGTGCCAGCAGCTTATCAGAACAGAGCATCTATGGCTACACCTTC.

V gene TRBV5-8 combines with J gene TRBJ2-5, with 13 bases fitting TRBD2. The CDR3 sequence is 18 residues long. With 1 base clipped from V and 5 bases from J, the junction kept 11 bases outside the gene matches. In germline, CDR1 is SGHTS, CDR2 YDEGEE. The CDR3: CASSLPLTSGGTRETQYF. CDR3 coding DNA: TGTGCCAGCAGCTTGCCCCTGACTAGCGGGGGGACCCGGGAGACCCAGTACTTC.

The rearrangement joins TRBV5-4 to TRBJ2-5, with 8 bases fitting TRBD2. From germline, CDR1 is SGHNT and CDR2 YYREEE (reference sequence). The CDR3 is 16 residues long. V shed 4 bases and J 5 bases; nucleotides not matched to a gene: 13. The CDR3 nucleotides read TGTGCCAGCAGCCGTCAACTAGCGGCGGCCGGGGAGACCCAGTACTTC. It yields the protein CASSRQLAAAGETQYF. Full variable domain (remainder filled in from reference TRBV5-4 and TRBJ2-5): ETGVTQSPTHLIKTRGQQVTLRCSSQSGHNTVSWYQQALGQGPQFIFQYYREEENGRGNFPPRFSGLQFPNYSSELNVNALELDDSALYLCASSRQLAAAGETQYFGPGTRLLVL.

This clone was observed a single time. This rearrangement joins TRBV9 to TRBJ2-1, with 7 bases identical to TRBD2. Germline-derived CDR1 and CDR2 are SGDLS and YYNGEE. Trimming cost V 1 base and J 8 bases; bases outside gene matches: 6. The CDR3 length is 14 residues. CDR3 amino acids: CASSVRTSDDEQFF. The CDR3 DNA sequence: TGTGCCAGCAGCGTACGGACTAGTGACGATGAGCAGTTCTTC.

The chain has TRBV11-2 and TRBJ1-6, with D possibly matching TRBD1 (5 bases). The V end was cut by 3 bases, the J end by 10 bases, with 10 bases between. This CDR3 spans 13 amino acids. In germline, CDR1 is SGHAT, CDR2 FQNNGV. The CDR3 coding sequence is TGTGCCAGCAGCTTTGGACAAGCCTCACCCCTCCACTTT. Translating gives CASSFGQASPLHF.

This chain uses TRBV27 with TRBJ2-7, with 7 bases that match TRBD1. Losses at the gene ends were 5 bases for V and 7 bases for J; bases not matched to a gene: 11. The germline gives CDR1 MNHEY, CDR2 SMNVEV (reference sequence). There are 14 residues in the CDR3. CDR3 nucleotide sequence: TGTGCCAGCAGTCTAGGACAGGACCCAAGGGAGCAGTACTTC. The encoded protein is CASSLGQDPREQYF.

This clone was seen a single time. The V call is TRBV28, the J call TRBJ1-5; D is perhaps TRBD1 (5 bases). Germline loops: CDR1 MDHEN, CDR2 SYDVKM. V was trimmed by 4 bases and J by 2 bases, leaving 9 bases between them. The CDR3 consists of 14 residues. Here the CDR3 DNA reads TGTGCCAGCAGTTCAGGGTCAGGCAATCAGCCCCAGCATTTT. Protein sequence: CASSSGSGNQPQHF.

This chain links TRBV28 with TRBJ2-5; 11 bases are shared with TRBD2. Germline trimming cut 6 bases from V and 6 bases from J; bases unmatched to any gene: 6. The CDR3 length is 14 residues. Germline CDR1 and CDR2: MDHEN and SYDVKM. The CDR3 region is CASSFTSGRQTQYF. The CDR3 nucleotides read TGTGCCAGCAGCTTTACTAGCGGGAGACAGACCCAGTACTTC. The variable domain in full, with the rest retrieved from reference TRBV28 and TRBJ2-5, is DVKVTQSSRYLVKRTGEKVFLECVQDMDHENMFWYRQDPGLGLRLIYFSYDVKMKEKGDIPEGYSVSREKKERFSLILESASTNQTSMYLCASSFTSGRQTQYFGPGTRLLVL.

The CDR3 is CASSMTSGSTGELFF. For the CDR3, the DNA is TGTGCCAGTAGTATGACTAGCGGGAGCACCGGGGAGCTGTTTTTT. The rearrangement joins TRBV19 to TRBJ2-2; 12 nucleotides line up with TRBD2. Trimming removed 3 bases from V and 4 bases from J; junction bases left unmatched: 0. The germline CDR1 and CDR2 sequences are LNHDA and SQIVND (reference sequence). The CDR3 extends over 15 amino acids.

The rearrangement uses TRBV4-1 and TRBJ2-5, with D perhaps matching TRBD2 (5 bases). Trimming took 1 base from V and 5 from J, leaving 14 bases between them. The CDR3 extends over 15 amino acids. Germline V gene sequence: CDR1 MGHRA, CDR2 YSYEKL. The CDR3 region is CASSQGIAQRETQYF. The CDR3 DNA follows: TGCGCCAGCAGCCAAGGTATCGCCCAGCGGGAGACCCAGTACTTC.

The chain carries TRBV27 and TRBJ1-5; 7 nucleotides agree with TRBD1. Germline V lookup: CDR1 MNHEY, CDR2 SMNVEV (reference sequence). With 6 bases clipped from V and 2 bases from J, the junction kept 4 bases outside the gene matches. The CDR3 has 14 amino acids. DNA of the CDR3: TGTGCCAGCAGCTCCGACAGGGGCAATCAGCCCCAGCATTTT. Residues: CASSSDRGNQPQHF.

The chain joins TRBV18 to TRBJ2-1; TRBD2 aligns across 13 bases. CDR3 length equals 17 residues. Trimming removed 3 bases from V and 7 bases from J; junction bases left unmatched: 9. The germline V gene has CDR1 KGHSH and CDR2 LQKENI. CDR3 region: CASSPRTSGSLGNEQFF. CDR3 coding DNA: TGTGCCAGCTCACCTCGGACTAGCGGGAGTCTAGGGAATGAGCAGTTCTTC.

The chain uses TRBV2 and TRBJ1-2, with no clear D. The CDR3 is 14 residues long. The V and J ends lost 8 bases and 3 bases respectively, with 16 bases between them. CDR1 is SNHLY and CDR2 is FYNNEI in the germline V gene. CDR3 coding DNA: TGTGCCAGCCATGGGGAGTTTTTCTACTATGGCTACACCTTC. Translating it yields CASHGEFFYYGYTF.

Ten or more counts support this clone. The rearrangement uses TRBV5-6 and TRBJ1-5; 8 bases are shared with TRBD1. The CDR3 has 17 amino acids. V shed 7 bases, J shed 1 base, and the junction held 13 bases outside the gene matches. CDR1 is SGHDT, CDR2 YYEEEE, per germline. The CDR3 DNA reads as TGTGCCAGCGCTCGGACAGGGCAAGGTGTAAGCAATCAGCCCCAGCATTTT. Its translation is CASARTGQGVSNQPQHF.

The gene calls are TRBV7-2 and TRBJ2-1, with TRBD2 matching over 9 bases. V trimming: 5 bases; J trimming: 6 bases; junction bases outside the gene matches: 8. CDR1 and CDR2 from the germline V gene are SGHTA and FQGNSA. The CDR3 runs to 15 residues. CDR3 sequence reads: CASSPRSGRSNEQFF. CDR3 coding DNA: TGTGCCAGCAGCCCCCGTAGCGGGAGAAGCAATGAGCAGTTCTTC.

This clone was picked up a small number of times. The J gene is TRBJ2-5, the V gene TRBV2; 8 bases align to TRBD2. CDR1 SNHLY and CDR2 FYNNEI come from the germline V gene. This CDR3 comprises 15 residues. The V and J ends lost 5 bases and 5 bases, in that order; junction bases with no gene match: 10. This CDR3 reads CASSSGRAPRETQYF. DNA for the CDR3: TGTGCCAGCAGTAGCGGGAGAGCCCCCCGGGAGACCCAGTACTTC.

This chain connects TRBV7-9 to TRBJ2-4; TRBD1 agrees at 9 bases. The V gene's germline CDR1 is SEHNR and CDR2 FQNEAQ (reference sequence). V lost 3 bases to trimming and J lost 3 bases; unmatched junction nucleotides: 3. This CDR3 is 15 amino acids long. CDR3 sequence: CASSLWDRDKNIQYF. The CDR3 bases are TGTGCCAGCAGCTTGTGGGACAGGGACAAAAACATTCAGTACTTC.

The V call is TRBV4-3, the J call TRBJ2-4; TRBD2 might be the D (5 bases). V was cut by 4 bases and J by 4 bases, with 11 bases left in between. Germline V gives CDR1 LGHNA, CDR2 YSLEER. This CDR3 has 14 residues. Written as DNA, the CDR3 is TGCGCCAGCAGCCCAGAAAGCGGTAAAAACATTCAGTACTTC. Translating gives CASSPESGKNIQYF.

A note on this clone: Germline is not matched at one junction end, which may reflect a read error. The gene calls are TRBV7-2 and TRBJ2-2; D may be TRBD1 or TRBD2 (6 bases each). This CDR3 contains 16 residues. Germline CDR1 and CDR2: SGHTA and FQGNSA. The CDR3, as DNA: TGTGCCAGCACCTTACAGGGAGTGGGGGGAACCGGGGAGCTGTTTTTT. Its protein product is CASTLQGVGGTGELFF.

The genes are TRBV29-1 and TRBJ2-1; 9 bases map to TRBD2. The CDR3 covers 14 residues. Germline-derived CDR1 and CDR2 are SQVTM and ANQGSEA. With 6 bases clipped from V and 3 bases from J, the junction kept 6 bases outside the gene matches. CDR3 nucleotides: TGCAGCGTCTTGGTAGCGGGAGTCTACAATGAGCAGTTCTTC. Encoded protein: CSVLVAGVYNEQFF.

V usage is TRBV5-4 and J usage is TRBJ2-1, with a weak D call TRBD1 (5 bases). CDR1 is SGHNT, CDR2 YYREEE, per germline (reference sequence). The CDR3 length is 12 residues. Trimming shortened V by 2 bases and J by 10 bases, and 10 bases separated the two germline ends. CDR3 nucleotides: TGTGCCAGCAGCTTACACCCAGGGGAGCAGTTCTTC. Amino acids: CASSLHPGEQFF.

The V gene is TRBV11-2, the J gene TRBJ2-1; TRBD2 agrees at 12 bases. V lost 5 bases to trimming and J lost 5 bases; unmatched junction nucleotides: 4. Per germline, CDR1 SGHAT and CDR2 FQNNGV. The CDR3 contains 15 residues. The CDR3 DNA is TGTGCCAGCAGCCGACTAGCGGGAGCGAACAATGAGCAGTTCTTC. It translates to CASSRLAGANNEQFF. Full variable domain (rest looked up from reference TRBV11-2 and TRBJ2-1): EAGVAQSPRYKIIEKRQSVAFWCNPISGHATLYWYQQILGQGPKLLIQFQNNGVVDDSQLPKDRFSAERLKGVDSTLKIQPAKLEDSAVYLCASSRLAGANNEQFFGPGTRLTVL.

The genes are TRBV3-1 (or the pseudogene TRBV3-2) and TRBJ1-5; the D gene is possibly TRBD1 (5 bases). Germline V gene data show CDR1 as LGHDT and CDR2 as YNNKEL (reference sequence). Between the trimmed V and J ends, which lost 0 bases and 1 base, there was a span of 16 bases. The length of the CDR3 is 18 residues. The CDR3 DNA reads TGTGCCAGCAGCCAAGATCGACCGGGGGGGTGGAGCAATCAGCCCCAGCATTTT. Protein product: CASSQDRPGGWSNQPQHF.

The chain links TRBV6-5 to TRBJ1-1; D gene unclear. Looked up from germline, CDR1 is MNHEY and CDR2 is SVGAGI. This CDR3 has 14 amino acids. The V and J ends lost 2 bases and 3 bases respectively, with 10 bases between them. For the CDR3, the DNA is TGTGCCAGCAGTTACGCAGGCGGGTACACTGAAGCTTTCTTT. This codes for CASSYAGGYTEAFF.

J is TRBJ2-1 and V is TRBV19; tentative D call: TRBD1 (5 bases). Germline CDR1 reads LNHDA; CDR2 reads SQIVND (reference sequence). The CDR3 is 14 residues long. Trimming shortened V by 1 base and J by 3 bases, and 7 bases separated the two germline ends. Here the CDR3 DNA reads TGTGCCAGTAGTATAGGACAGCTCTACAATGAGCAGTTCTTC. Translating it yields CASSIGQLYNEQFF.

This clone was recorded once. The chain joins TRBV11-2 to TRBJ1-2, with TRBD1 identical over 10 bases. CDR1 is SGHAT, CDR2 FQNNGV, per germline. There are 15 residues in the CDR3. J gave up 5 bases and V 3 bases, and 6 bases lay outside the gene matches. For the CDR3, the DNA is TGTGCCAGCAGCTTCAGGGACAGGGGTGGGTATGGCTACACCTTC. This sequence encodes CASSFRDRGGYGYTF.